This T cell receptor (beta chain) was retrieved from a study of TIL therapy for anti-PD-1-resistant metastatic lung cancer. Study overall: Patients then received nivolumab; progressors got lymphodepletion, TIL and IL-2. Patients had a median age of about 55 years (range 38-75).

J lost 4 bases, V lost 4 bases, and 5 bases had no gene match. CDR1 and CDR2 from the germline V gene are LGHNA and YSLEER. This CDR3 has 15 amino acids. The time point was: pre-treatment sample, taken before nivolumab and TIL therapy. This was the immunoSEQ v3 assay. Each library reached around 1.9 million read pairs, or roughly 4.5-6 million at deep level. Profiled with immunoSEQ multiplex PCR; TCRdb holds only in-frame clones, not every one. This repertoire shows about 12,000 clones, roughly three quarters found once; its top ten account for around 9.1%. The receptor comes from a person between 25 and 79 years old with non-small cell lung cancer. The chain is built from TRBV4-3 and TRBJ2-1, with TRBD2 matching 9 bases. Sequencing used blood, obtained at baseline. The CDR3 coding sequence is TGCGCCAGCAGCCTAGCGGGAGACAATTACAATGAGCAGTTCTTC. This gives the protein CASSLAGDNYNEQFF.